The 26 T cell receptor beta chains below come from one sample, sequenced in a study of T cell responses to AZD1222 COVID-19 vaccine. Profiling relied on immunoSEQ multiplex PCR, and the TCRdb table lists in-frame clones only, not all of them. The profile shows about 39,000 clones, 88% of them singletons. Specimen: peripheral blood, collected 28 days after the second dose of the MenACWY control vaccine. These receptors all stem from an adult who received the MenACWY meningococcal vaccine as a control.

The gene calls are TRBV19 and TRBJ2-5; possible D gene TRBD2, 5 bases. CDR3 length equals 13 residues. V gave up 5 bases and J gave up 7 bases, with 14 bases separating them. The germline V gene has CDR1 LNHDA and CDR2 SQIVND (reference sequence). The CDR3 DNA sequence: TGTGCCAGTAGTCCCAGACTTGAGGGGACCCAGTACTTC. This translates into CASSPRLEGTQYF.

The chain employs TRBV27 and TRBJ2-7; maybe TRBD2 (5 bases). Germline values: CDR1 MNHEY, CDR2 SMNVEV (reference sequence). The CDR3 loop spans 13 amino acids. Trimming shortened V by 3 bases and J by 4 bases, and 10 bases separated the two germline ends. For the CDR3, the DNA is TGTGCCAGCAGTTTCGGTCTAGCTTACGAGCAGTACTTC. Protein product: CASSFGLAYEQYF.

The chain recombines TRBV9 with TRBJ1-2; possibly TRBD1 for D (5 bases). The germline V gene has CDR1 SGDLS and CDR2 YYNGEE. The length of the CDR3 is 14 residues. V was clipped by 3 bases and J by 2 bases, with 11 bases between them. Here the CDR3 DNA reads TGTGCCAGCAGCGAGGGACGTTCCAACTATGGCTACACCTTC. It is translated as CASSEGRSNYGYTF.

The chain combines TRBV6-1 with TRBJ2-7, with 7 bases aligning to TRBD2. The V gene's germline CDR1 is MNHNS and CDR2 SASEGT. The CDR3 is made up of 15 amino acids. V lost 0 bases, J lost 1 base, and 3 bases stayed unmatched. The CDR3 region is CASSEARGGSYEQYF. The DNA of the CDR3 is TGTGCCAGCAGTGAAGCTAGGGGAGGGTCCTACGAGCAGTACTTC.

In the case of this clone: Different DNA sequences within this sample yield the same CDR3. The gene calls are TRBV2 and TRBJ1-5, with a weak D call TRBD1 (6 bases). The germline V gene has CDR1 SNHLY and CDR2 FYNNEI. V was cut by 4 bases and J by 2 bases, with 12 bases left in between. There are 15 residues in the CDR3. CDR3 sequence reads: CASSGQGIGNQPQHF. The CDR3 DNA follows: TGTGCCAGCAGTGGGCAGGGGATCGGCAATCAGCCCCAGCATTTT.

The chain combines TRBV30 with TRBJ1-1; D is undetermined. The germline CDR1 and CDR2 sequences are GTSNPN and SVGIG (reference sequence). V lost 3 bases and J lost 1, with 9 bases in between. CDR3 length equals 13 residues. CDR3 nucleotides: TGTGCCTGGAGGGCGGCCCCGAACACTGAAGCTTTCTTT. Its translation is CAWRAAPNTEAFF.

In this sample, this clone turned up a few times. The gene calls are TRBV7-6 and TRBJ2-1, with 9 positions matching TRBD2. CDR3 size: 16 residues. V trimming: 5 bases; J trimming: 9 bases; junction bases outside the gene matches: 14. Germline V gene sequence: CDR1 SGHVS, CDR2 FNYEAQ. CDR3 sequence: CASSPLAGEEGSEQFF. In DNA, the CDR3 is TGTGCCAGCAGCCCCTTAGCGGGAGAGGAGGGGAGTGAGCAGTTCTTC.

For the CDR3, the DNA is TGTGCCAGCAGTGAAGTTTCGGGCCAGAATTTCTACGAGCAGTACTTC. Protein sequence: CASSEVSGQNFYEQYF. The chain uses TRBV6-1 and TRBJ2-7; the D is unclear. V was cut by 1 base and J by 3 bases, with 16 bases left in between. CDR1 and CDR2 (germline): MNHNS, SASEGT. This CDR3 has 16 residues.

The chain uses TRBV9 and TRBJ2-2; 8 bases map to TRBD2. Unmatched junction bases numbered 8, after V lost 3 bases and J lost 4 bases. The CDR3 covers 16 residues. The V gene's germline CDR1 is SGDLS and CDR2 YYNGEE. The CDR3 loop reads CASSAIAGFSTGELFF. The CDR3 DNA sequence: TGTGCCAGCAGCGCCATAGCGGGATTTAGCACCGGGGAGCTGTTTTTT.

The J gene is TRBJ1-4, the V gene TRBV7-2; unclear D gene. The CDR3 length is 15 residues. The germline CDR1 and CDR2 sequences are SGHTA and FQGNSA. The V end was cut by 0 bases, the J end by 4 bases, with 9 bases between. The CDR3 spells CASSLAGSRNEKLFF. DNA of the CDR3: TGTGCCAGCAGCTTAGCTGGCAGCCGTAATGAAAAACTGTTTTTT.

V is TRBV19 and J is TRBJ1-1; no definite D call. CDR1 is LNHDA and CDR2 is SQIVND in the germline V gene (reference sequence). The germline V and J ends were trimmed by 3 bases and 6 bases, with 5 bases remaining between them. CDR3 length equals 11 residues. In nucleotides, the CDR3 is TGTGCCAGTAGTATGAGGGCTGAAGCTTTCTTT. This gives the protein CASSMRAEAFF.

The chain joins TRBV2 to TRBJ1-5; 10 bases are shared with TRBD1. The trim removed 8 bases at V and 8 bases at J, leaving 18 bases unmatched. CDR3 length: 17 residues. Germline V lookup: CDR1 SNHLY, CDR2 FYNNEI. The CDR3 sequence is CASSNRVGDRGYEPQHF. In DNA form, the CDR3 reads TGTGCCAGCTCCAATAGAGTGGGGGACAGGGGATATGAGCCCCAGCATTTT.

The chain carries TRBV2 and TRBJ2-3; weak D call: TRBD2 (6 bases). CDR3 size: 13 residues. Germline lookup yields CDR1 SNHLY and CDR2 FYNNEI. V dropped 6 bases and J dropped 6 bases, with 13 bases sitting between them. The CDR3: CASREGRFDTQYF. The CDR3 DNA follows: TGTGCCAGCAGGGAGGGTAGATTTGATACGCAGTATTTT.

This clone was found a few times. The chain carries TRBV28 and TRBJ2-7; 7 positions agree with TRBD1. The CDR3 spans 13 residues. V lost 9 bases to trimming and J lost 6 bases; unmatched junction nucleotides: 11. Germline V gives CDR1 MDHEN, CDR2 SYDVKM. Written as DNA, the CDR3 is TGTGCCAGTACAGGAAGGGGGCCACGCGAGCAGTACTTC. Translating gives CASTGRGPREQYF.

The chain couples TRBV9 to TRBJ2-3, with TRBD1 identical over 9 bases. Germline assignment: CDR1 SGDLS and CDR2 YYNGEE. Losses at the gene ends were 0 bases for V and 2 bases for J; bases not matched to a gene: 7. The CDR3 covers 17 residues. The CDR3 loop is CASSVDRTGVFTDTQYF. The CDR3 nucleotides are TGTGCCAGCAGCGTAGACCGGACAGGGGTTTTCACAGATACGCAGTATTTT. The whole variable domain, filled in from reference TRBV9 and TRBJ2-3, reads DSGVTQTPKHLITATGQRVTLRCSPRSGDLSVYWYQQSLDQGLQFLIQYYNGEERAKGNILERFSAQQFPDLHSELNLSSLELGDSALYFCASSVDRTGVFTDTQYFGPGTRLTVL.

The V gene is TRBV3-1 (or the pseudogene TRBV3-2), the J gene TRBJ2-3; D gene unclear. The germline V and J ends were trimmed by 2 bases and 2 bases, with 11 bases remaining between them. The CDR3 is made up of 15 amino acids. Germline V gene lookup returns CDR1 LGHDT and CDR2 YNNKEL (reference sequence). CDR3 in amino acids: CASSQRTKPTDTQYF. The DNA of the CDR3 is TGTGCCAGCAGCCAACGGACGAAGCCCACAGATACGCAGTATTTT.

This CDR3 reads CASSTGQVYGYTF. CDR3 sequence (DNA): TGTGCCAGTAGTACGGGACAGGTCTATGGCTACACCTTC. V gene TRBV12-3 or TRBV12-4 combines with J gene TRBJ1-2, with 8 bases fitting TRBD1. The junction had 7 bases not matched to a gene; V was cut back by 9 bases and J by 4 bases. This CDR3 is built from 13 residues.

This rearrangement joins TRBV27 to TRBJ2-2, with 9 bases aligning to TRBD2. CDR1 and CDR2 from the germline V gene are MNHEY and SMNVEV (reference sequence). Losses at the gene ends were 3 bases for V and 3 bases for J; bases not matched to a gene: 8. CDR3 length equals 17 residues. The chain's CDR3 is CASSFHPGLADTGELFF. Here the CDR3 DNA reads TGTGCCAGCAGTTTTCATCCGGGACTAGCTGACACCGGGGAGCTGTTTTTT.

This rearrangement joins TRBV9 to TRBJ2-2, with 7 positions matching TRBD2. CDR3 length: 20 amino acids. The germline V gene encodes CDR1 SGDLS and CDR2 YYNGEE. V was clipped by 4 bases and J by 5 bases; unmatched bases: 23. The CDR3 region is CASSTPREFEGGGVTGELFF. Here the CDR3 DNA reads TGTGCCAGCAGCACCCCCAGGGAATTCGAAGGCGGGGGAGTGACCGGGGAGCTGTTTTTT.

The chain joins TRBV30 to TRBJ2-1; D may be TRBD1 (6 bases). V was clipped by 3 bases and J by 12 bases, with 15 bases between them. Germline V gene data show CDR1 as GTSNPN and CDR2 as SVGIG (reference sequence). The CDR3 extends over 12 amino acids. CDR3 nucleotides: TGTGCCTGGAGGACAGGAGAAAAGGTGCAGTTCTTC. Translating it yields CAWRTGEKVQFF.

This clone was observed once. This sequence joins TRBV30 and TRBJ2-7; 8 nucleotides align to TRBD1. The V gene's germline CDR1 is GTSNPN and CDR2 SVGIG (reference sequence). CDR3 length: 14 residues. J was trimmed by 5 bases and V by 5 bases; bases with no gene match: 11. CDR3 loop: CAWHRTGQKNEQYF. The CDR3 DNA reads TGTGCCTGGCACCGGACAGGGCAGAAGAACGAGCAGTACTTC.

The chain is built from TRBV28 and TRBJ2-7, with TRBD1 matching 9 bases. This CDR3 contains 15 residues. Losses at the gene ends were 4 bases for V and 3 bases for J; bases not matched to a gene: 7. CDR1 is MDHEN and CDR2 is SYDVKM in the germline V gene. CDR3: CASSSPGTGSYEQYF. The CDR3 nucleotides are TGTGCCAGCAGTTCTCCCGGGACAGGGAGCTACGAGCAGTACTTC. The full variable domain, its missing parts supplied by reference TRBV28 and TRBJ2-7, is DVKVTQSSRYLVKRTGEKVFLECVQDMDHENMFWYRQDPGLGLRLIYFSYDVKMKEKGDIPEGYSVSREKKERFSLILESASTNQTSMYLCASSSPGTGSYEQYFGPGTRLTVT.

The chain couples TRBV3-1 (or the pseudogene TRBV3-2) to TRBJ1-3; the D gene is possibly TRBD1 (5 bases). V dropped 9 bases and J dropped 1 base, with 19 bases sitting between them. The CDR3 runs 16 residues. CDR1 LGHDT and CDR2 YNNKEL come from the germline V gene (reference sequence). CDR3 amino acids: CASAQGNTVSGNTIYF. CDR3 nucleotides: TGTGCCAGTGCCCAGGGAAACACGGTATCTGGAAACACCATATATTTT.

The genes are TRBV7-9 and TRBJ2-7; 11 bases are a match to TRBD2. J gave up 4 bases and V 5 bases, and 10 bases lay outside the gene matches. Germline lookup yields CDR1 SEHNR and CDR2 FQNEAQ (reference sequence). CDR3 length equals 16 residues. For the CDR3, the DNA is TGTGCCAGCAGCGGCAGACTAGCGGGGCGTTTTTACGAGCAGTACTTC. Translated, it gives CASSGRLAGRFYEQYF.

The gene calls are TRBV7-2 and TRBJ2-7; 7 positions match TRBD1. Trimming removed 3 bases from V and 4 bases from J; junction bases left unmatched: 6. Germline assignment: CDR1 SGHTA and CDR2 FQGNSA. The CDR3 spans 14 residues. The CDR3 DNA reads as TGTGCCAGCAGCTTCCCCGGACAGGCTTACGAGCAGTACTTC. Its protein is CASSFPGQAYEQYF.

This sequence joins TRBV7-3 and TRBJ2-7; a weak D match, TRBD1 (6 bases). With 1 base removed from V and 7 bases from J, the gap between germline ends came to 14 bases. The CDR3 has 14 residues. Germline V lookup: CDR1 SGHTA, CDR2 FQGTGA. CDR3 loop: CASSLRSGAGEQYF. In nucleotides, the CDR3 is TGTGCCAGCAGCTTAAGGTCAGGGGCCGGAGAGCAGTACTTC.